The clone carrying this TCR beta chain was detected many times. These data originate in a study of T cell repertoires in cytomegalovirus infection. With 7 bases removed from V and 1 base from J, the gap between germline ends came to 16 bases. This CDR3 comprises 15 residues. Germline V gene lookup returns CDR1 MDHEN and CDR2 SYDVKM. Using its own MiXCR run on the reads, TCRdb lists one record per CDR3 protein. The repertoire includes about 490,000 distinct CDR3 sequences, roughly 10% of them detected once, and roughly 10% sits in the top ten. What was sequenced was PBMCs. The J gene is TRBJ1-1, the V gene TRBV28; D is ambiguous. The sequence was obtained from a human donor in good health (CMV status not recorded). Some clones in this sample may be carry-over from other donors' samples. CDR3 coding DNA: TGTGCCAGCACCAATCCCCCTCACAGGAACACTGAAGCTTTCTTT. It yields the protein CASTNPPHRNTEAFF.